The clone carrying this TCR beta chain was observed a single time. This sample is drawn from a study of control samples from healthy donors and cancer patients. Using immunoSEQ multiplex PCR, the repertoire was profiled, and TCRdb retains in-frame clones only, with some absent. The table shows more than 25,000 clones, with roughly 89% occurring only once. The CDR3 extends over 13 amino acids. Germline V gene sequence: CDR1 LGHDT, CDR2 YNNKEL (reference sequence). V was shortened by 0 bases and J by 4 bases, with 4 bases between the two germline ends. V is TRBV3-1 (or the pseudogene TRBV3-2) and J is TRBJ1-3; unclear D gene. The TCR was taken from a man between 50 and 59 years old with lung cancer. Sequenced material: PBMCs. The CDR3 sequence: CASSQDTGNTIYF. CDR3 DNA: TGTGCCAGCAGCCAAGATACAGGAAACACCATATATTTT.